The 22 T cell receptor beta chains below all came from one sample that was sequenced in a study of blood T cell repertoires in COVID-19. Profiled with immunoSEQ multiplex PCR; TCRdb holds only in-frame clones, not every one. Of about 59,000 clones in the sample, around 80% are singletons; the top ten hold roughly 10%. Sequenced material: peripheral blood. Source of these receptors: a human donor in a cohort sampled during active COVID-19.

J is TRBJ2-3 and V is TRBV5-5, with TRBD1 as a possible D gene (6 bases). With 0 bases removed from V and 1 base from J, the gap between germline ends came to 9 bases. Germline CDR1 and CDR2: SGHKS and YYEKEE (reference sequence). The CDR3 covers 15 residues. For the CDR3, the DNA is TGTGCCAGCAGCTTGGACGGACAGCGCACAGATACGCAGTATTTT. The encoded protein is CASSLDGQRTDTQYF.

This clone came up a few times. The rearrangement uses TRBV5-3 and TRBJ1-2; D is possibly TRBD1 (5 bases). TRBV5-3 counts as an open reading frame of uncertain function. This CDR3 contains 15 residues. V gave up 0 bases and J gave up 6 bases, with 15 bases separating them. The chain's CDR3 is CARSLAGAGGDGYTF. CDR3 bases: TGTGCCAGAAGCTTGGCGGGAGCGGGAGGGGATGGCTACACCTTC.

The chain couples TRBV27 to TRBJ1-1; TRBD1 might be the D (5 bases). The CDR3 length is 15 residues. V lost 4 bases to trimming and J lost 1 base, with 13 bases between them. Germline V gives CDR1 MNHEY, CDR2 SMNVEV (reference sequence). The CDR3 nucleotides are TGTGCCAGCAGTTCCCAGGCGGGACGGAACACTGAAGCTTTCTTT. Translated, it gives CASSSQAGRNTEAFF.

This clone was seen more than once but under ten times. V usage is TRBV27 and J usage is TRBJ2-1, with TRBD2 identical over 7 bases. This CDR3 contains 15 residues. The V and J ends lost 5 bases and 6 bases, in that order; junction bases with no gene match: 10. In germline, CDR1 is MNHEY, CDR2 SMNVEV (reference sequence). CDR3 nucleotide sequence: TGTGCCAGCAGTCTGACTAGCCTCAGCGGCAATGAGCAGTTCTTC. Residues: CASSLTSLSGNEQFF.

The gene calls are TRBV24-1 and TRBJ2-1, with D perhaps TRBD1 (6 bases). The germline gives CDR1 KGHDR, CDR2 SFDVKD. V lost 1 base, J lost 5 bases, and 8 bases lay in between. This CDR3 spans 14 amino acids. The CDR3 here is CATSDLEGDNEQFF. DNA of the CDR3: TGTGCCACCAGTGATTTAGAGGGGGACAATGAGCAGTTCTTC.

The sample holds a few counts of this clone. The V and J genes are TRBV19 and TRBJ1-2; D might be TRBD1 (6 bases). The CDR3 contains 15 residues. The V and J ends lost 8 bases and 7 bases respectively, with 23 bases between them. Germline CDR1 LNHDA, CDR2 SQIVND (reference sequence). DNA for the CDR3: TGTGCCAGTGGCCTCGGGGACACCTCACTCGGTGGCTACACCTTC. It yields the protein CASGLGDTSLGGYTF.

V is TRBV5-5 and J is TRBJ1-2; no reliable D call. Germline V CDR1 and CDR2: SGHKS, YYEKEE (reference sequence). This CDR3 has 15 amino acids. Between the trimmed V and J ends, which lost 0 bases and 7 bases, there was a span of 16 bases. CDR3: CASSLAGRVGFGYTF. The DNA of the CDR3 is TGTGCCAGCAGCTTGGCCGGGAGGGTGGGTTTTGGCTACACCTTC.

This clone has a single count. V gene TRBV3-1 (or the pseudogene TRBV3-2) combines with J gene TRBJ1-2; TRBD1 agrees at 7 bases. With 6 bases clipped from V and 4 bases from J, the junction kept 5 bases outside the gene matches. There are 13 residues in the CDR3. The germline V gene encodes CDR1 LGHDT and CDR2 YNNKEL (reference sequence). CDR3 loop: CASRGGISYGYTF. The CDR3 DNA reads TGTGCCAGCAGAGGGGGCATCAGCTATGGCTACACCTTC.

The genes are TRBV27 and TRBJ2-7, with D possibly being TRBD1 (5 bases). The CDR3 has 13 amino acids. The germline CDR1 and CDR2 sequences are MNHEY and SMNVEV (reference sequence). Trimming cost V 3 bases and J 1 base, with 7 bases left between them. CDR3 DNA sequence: TGTGCCAGCAGTTTCCCAGGGTCCTACGAGCAGTACTTC. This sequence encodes CASSFPGSYEQYF.

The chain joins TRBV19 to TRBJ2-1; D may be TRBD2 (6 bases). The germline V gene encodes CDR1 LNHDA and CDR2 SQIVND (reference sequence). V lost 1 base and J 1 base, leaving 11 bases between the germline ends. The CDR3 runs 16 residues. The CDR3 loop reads CASSIVGGRSYNEQFF. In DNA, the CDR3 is TGTGCCAGTAGTATAGTCGGGGGTCGATCCTACAATGAGCAGTTCTTC.

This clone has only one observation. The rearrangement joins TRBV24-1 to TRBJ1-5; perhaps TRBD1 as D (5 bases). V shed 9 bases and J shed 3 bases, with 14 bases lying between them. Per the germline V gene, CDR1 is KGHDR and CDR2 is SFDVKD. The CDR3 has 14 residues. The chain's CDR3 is CATGRGATNQPQHF. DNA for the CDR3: TGTGCCACCGGGAGGGGAGCCACCAATCAGCCCCAGCATTTT.

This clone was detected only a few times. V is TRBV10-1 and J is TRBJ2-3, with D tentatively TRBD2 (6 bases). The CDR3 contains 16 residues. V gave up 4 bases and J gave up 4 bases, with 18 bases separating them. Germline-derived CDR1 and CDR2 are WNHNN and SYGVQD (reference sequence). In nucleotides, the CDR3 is TGCGCCAGCAGTGGCGGGGCGGGATGGGGATCAGATACGCAGTATTTT. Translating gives CASSGGAGWGSDTQYF.

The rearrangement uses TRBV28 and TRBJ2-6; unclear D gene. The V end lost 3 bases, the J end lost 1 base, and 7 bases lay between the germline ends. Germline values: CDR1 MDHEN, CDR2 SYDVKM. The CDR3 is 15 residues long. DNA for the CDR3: TGTGCCAGCAGTTTTACCCGGTCTGGGGCCAACGTCCTGACTTTC. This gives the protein CASSFTRSGANVLTF.

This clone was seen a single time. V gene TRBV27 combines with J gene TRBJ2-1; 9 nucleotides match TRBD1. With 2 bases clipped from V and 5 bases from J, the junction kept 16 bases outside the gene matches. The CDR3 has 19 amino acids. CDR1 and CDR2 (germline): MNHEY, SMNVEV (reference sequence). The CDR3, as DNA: TGTGCCAGCAGTTTAATAAGTGGGGGTCGGGACAGGGTAAACAATGAGCAGTTCTTC. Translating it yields CASSLISGGRDRVNNEQFF.

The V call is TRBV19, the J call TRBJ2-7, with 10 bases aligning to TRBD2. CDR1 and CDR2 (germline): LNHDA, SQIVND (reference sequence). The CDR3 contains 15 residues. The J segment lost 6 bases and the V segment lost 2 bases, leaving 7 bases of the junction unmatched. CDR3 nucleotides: TGTGCCAGTAGTATAAGGACTAGCGGTGGGCTCGAGCAGTACTTC. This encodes CASSIRTSGGLEQYF.

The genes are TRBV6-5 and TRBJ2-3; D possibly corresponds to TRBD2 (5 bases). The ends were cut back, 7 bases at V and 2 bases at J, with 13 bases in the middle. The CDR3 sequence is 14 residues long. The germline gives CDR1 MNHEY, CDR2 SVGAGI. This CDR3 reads CASTIGLLTDTQYF. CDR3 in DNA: TGTGCCAGCACAATCGGACTGCTCACAGATACGCAGTATTTT.

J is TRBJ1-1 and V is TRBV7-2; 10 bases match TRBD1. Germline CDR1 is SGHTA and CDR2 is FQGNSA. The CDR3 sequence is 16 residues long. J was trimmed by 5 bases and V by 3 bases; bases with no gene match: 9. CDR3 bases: TGTGCCAGCAGCTTGGGACAGGGGATTGCGCAGACTGAAGCTTTCTTT. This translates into CASSLGQGIAQTEAFF.

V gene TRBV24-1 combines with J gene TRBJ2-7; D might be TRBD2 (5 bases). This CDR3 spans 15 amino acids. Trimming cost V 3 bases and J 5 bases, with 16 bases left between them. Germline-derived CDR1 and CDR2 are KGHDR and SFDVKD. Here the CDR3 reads CATSDPRGTTHEQYF. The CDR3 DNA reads TGTGCCACCAGTGATCCCCGGGGAACCACCCACGAGCAGTACTTC.

The chain's CDR3 is CASSLQTGINTEAFF. CDR3 nucleotides: TGTGCCAGCAGCTTACAGACAGGGATCAACACTGAAGCTTTCTTT. The chain couples TRBV5-4 to TRBJ1-1; 7 bases line up with TRBD1. The germline gives CDR1 SGHNT, CDR2 YYREEE (reference sequence). J gave up 2 bases and V 2 bases, and 6 bases lay outside the gene matches. This CDR3 is built from 15 residues.

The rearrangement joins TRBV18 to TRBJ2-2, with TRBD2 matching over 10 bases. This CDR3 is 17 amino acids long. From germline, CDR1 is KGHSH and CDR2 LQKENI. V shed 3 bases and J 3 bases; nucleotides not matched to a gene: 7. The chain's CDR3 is CASSPSPSGRDTGELFF. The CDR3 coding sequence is TGTGCCAGCTCACCCTCCCCTAGCGGGAGAGACACCGGGGAGCTGTTTTTT. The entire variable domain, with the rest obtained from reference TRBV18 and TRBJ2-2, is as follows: NAGVMQNPRHLVRRRGQEARLRCSPMKGHSHVYWYRQLPEEGLKFMVYLQKENIIDESGMPKERFSAEFPKEGPSILRIQQVVRGDSAAYFCASSPSPSGRDTGELFFGEGSRLTVL.

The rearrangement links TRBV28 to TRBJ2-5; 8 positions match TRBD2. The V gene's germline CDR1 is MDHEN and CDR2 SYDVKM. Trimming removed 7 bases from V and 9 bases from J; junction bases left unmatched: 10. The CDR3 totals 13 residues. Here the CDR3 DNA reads TGTGCCAGCATACCGGGAGGGGAGGGTCCCCAGTACTTC. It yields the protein CASIPGGEGPQYF.

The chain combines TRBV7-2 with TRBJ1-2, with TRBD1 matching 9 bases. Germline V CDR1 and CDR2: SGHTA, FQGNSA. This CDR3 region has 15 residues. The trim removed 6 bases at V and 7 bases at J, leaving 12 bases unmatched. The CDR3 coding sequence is TGTGCCAGCAGGGGAGGGGGACAGGGAGTTGGTGGCTACACCTTC. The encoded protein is CASRGGGQGVGGYTF.